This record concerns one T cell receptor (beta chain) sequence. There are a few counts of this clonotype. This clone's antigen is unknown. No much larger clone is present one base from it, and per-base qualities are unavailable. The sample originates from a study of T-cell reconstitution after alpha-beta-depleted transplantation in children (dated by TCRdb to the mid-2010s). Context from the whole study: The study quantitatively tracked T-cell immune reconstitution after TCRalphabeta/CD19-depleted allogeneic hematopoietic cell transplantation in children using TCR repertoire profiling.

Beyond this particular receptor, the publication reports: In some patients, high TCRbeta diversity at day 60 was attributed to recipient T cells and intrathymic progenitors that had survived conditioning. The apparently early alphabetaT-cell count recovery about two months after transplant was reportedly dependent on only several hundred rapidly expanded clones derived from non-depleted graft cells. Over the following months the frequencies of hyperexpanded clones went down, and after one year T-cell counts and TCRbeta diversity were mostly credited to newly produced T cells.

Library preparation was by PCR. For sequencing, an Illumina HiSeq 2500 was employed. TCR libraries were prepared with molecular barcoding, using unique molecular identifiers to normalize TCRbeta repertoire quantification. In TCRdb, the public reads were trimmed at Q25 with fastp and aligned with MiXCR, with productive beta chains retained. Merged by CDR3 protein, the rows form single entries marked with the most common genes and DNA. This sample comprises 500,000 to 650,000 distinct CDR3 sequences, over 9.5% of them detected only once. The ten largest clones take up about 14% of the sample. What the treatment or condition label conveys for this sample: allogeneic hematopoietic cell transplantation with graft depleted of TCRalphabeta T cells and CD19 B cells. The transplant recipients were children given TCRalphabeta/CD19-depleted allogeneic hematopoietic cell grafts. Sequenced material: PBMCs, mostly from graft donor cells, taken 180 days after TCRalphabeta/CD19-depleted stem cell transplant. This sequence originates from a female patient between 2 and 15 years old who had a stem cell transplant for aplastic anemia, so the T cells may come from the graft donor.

The nucleotide sequence reads as follows: TGCGCCAGCAGCTTGCCTAGAATGAGCTCCTACAATGAGCAGTTCTTC. This gives the protein CASSLPRMSSYNEQFF. Rearrangement joined TRBV5-1 to TRBJ2-1; no confident D gene assignment can be made. The CDR3 covers 16 residues, taking in both the cysteine and the phenylalanine. Only CDR3 DNA is held: 48 bases, read in frame from base 1. At the junction V is shortened by 1 base and J by 0 bases, with 11 bases in between. Per the germline V gene, SGHRS is the CDR1 and YFSETQ is the CDR2.